This T cell receptor beta chain stems from a study of Ad26.COV2.S vaccination and SARS-CoV-2 variants. The study's findings and limits: Once vaccination had occurred, spike-specific CD8+ and CD4+ T cell responses reportedly showed substantial breadth.

Trimming cost V 5 bases and J 0 bases, with 14 bases left between them. The CDR3 is 15 amino acids. From germline, CDR1 is MNHEY and CDR2 SVGAGI. TCRdb keeps only in-frame clones here, not all; method: immunoSEQ multiplex PCR. The data show fewer than 400,000 clones, about nine tenths seen once. As for this clone: The antigen is not known.

Treatment: 19 received Ad26.COV2.S at low or high dose, single or two shots; roughly 5 received placebo; per-sample allocation not given. Day 63 after the first injection of vaccine or placebo was the sampling time. Specimen: peripheral blood, collected in a trial of Ad26.COV2.S vaccine versus placebo. J is TRBJ2-7 and V is TRBV6-5; possibly TRBD2 for D (6 bases). This clonotype was obtained from a person aged 18-65 years who received the Ad26.COV2.S COVID-19 vaccine or a placebo. The CDR3 loop is CASSRAGLTSYEQYF. The CDR3, as DNA: TGTGCCAGCAGTCGGGCGGGACTTACCTCCTACGAGCAGTACTTC.